The entry below describes one TCR beta chain. In the original analysis: From reference gene primer amplification, estimates of nucleated cell counts were derived. Data came from immunoSEQ multiplex PCR; TCRdb stores just in-frame clones and leaves some out. V, J and clone size are those of that table, while D and trimming were read from the DNA. This sample has approximately 310,000 clones, with about nine tenths found just once. This record belongs to a study of blood T cell repertoires in COVID-19. Across the study: T cells, B-cell-depleted T cells, or PBMCs supplied cDNA or gDNA.

With 7 bases removed from V and 5 bases from J, the gap between germline ends came to 14 bases. This CDR3 comprises 13 residues. Per germline, CDR1 SGHAT and CDR2 FQNNGV. V usage is TRBV11-2 and J usage is TRBJ1-2, with D tentatively TRBD1 (6 bases). The clonotype was recovered from a man aged 50-60 years with active or convalescent COVID-19. Sequencing input: peripheral blood. The CDR3 protein is CASTYGGSYGYTF. CDR3 sequence (DNA): TGTGCCAGCACCTATGGGGGCTCATATGGCTACACCTTC.